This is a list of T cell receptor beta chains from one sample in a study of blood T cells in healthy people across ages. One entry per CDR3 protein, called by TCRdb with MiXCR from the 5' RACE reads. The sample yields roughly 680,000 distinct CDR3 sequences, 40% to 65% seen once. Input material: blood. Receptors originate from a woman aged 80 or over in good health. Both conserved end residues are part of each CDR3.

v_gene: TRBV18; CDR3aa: CASSEQQETQYF
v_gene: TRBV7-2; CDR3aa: CASSSLVAGEADTQYF
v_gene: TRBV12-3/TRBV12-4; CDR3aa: CASSLRSGTTNYGYTF
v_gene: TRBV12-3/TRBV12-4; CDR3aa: CASSFAGMNTEVFF
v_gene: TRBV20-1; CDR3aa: CSATRPNRYSNQPQHF
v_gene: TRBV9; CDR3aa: CASSVAGGAIYNEQFF
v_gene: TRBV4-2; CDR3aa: CASTLGLRTYNEQFF
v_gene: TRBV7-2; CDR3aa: CASSVLPGLETQYF
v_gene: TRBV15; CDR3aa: CATSRLAGGKQETQYF
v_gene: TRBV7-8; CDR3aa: CASSLGFLGGAYNEQFF
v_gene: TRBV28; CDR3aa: CASSWRRTSVLYNEQFF
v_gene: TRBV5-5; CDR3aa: CASSLGGGETEAFF
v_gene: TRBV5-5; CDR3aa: CASSSSGTGSRETQYF
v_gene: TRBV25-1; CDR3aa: CATERAGGNSEQYF
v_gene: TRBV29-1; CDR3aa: CSVEGLEGEWENTQYF
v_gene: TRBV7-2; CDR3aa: CASSSEPREQPQHF
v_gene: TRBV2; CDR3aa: CASSLRSGSLYEQYF
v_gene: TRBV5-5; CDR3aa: CASSQLIGTGYEQYF
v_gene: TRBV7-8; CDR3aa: CASSLLGPVETQYF
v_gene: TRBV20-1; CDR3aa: CSARGASGGGQETQYF
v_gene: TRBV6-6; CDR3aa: CASSTQDSGANVLTF
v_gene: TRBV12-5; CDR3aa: CASGQTGGESTGELFF
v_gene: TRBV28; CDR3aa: CATKAGGNYYEQYF
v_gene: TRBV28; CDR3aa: CASSSMGGLYNEQFF
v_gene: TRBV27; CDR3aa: CASSQGTGGNQPQHF
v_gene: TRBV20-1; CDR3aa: CSAREDAREQYF